This TCR beta chain was sequenced in a study of cytomegalovirus exposure and HLA in healthy donors. This clone was seen only once. What it binds is unknown. Study-wide results and caveats: Reports credit the classifier with highly specific, highly sensitive diagnosis of cytomegalovirus status. Usually a TCR sequence was rare, but some public TCRs were found in many donors. Testing in vitro showed a few CMV-associated chains specific for CMV antigens.

Donors were drawn from the approximately 120-subject validation cohort, separate from the approximately 670-subject first cohort. Profiling relied on immunoSEQ multiplex PCR, and the TCRdb table lists in-frame clones only, not all of them. The profile shows about 120,000 clones, about nine tenths of them singletons. The sequence came from a man between 18 and 29 years old in good health and CMV-seropositive. Sequencing used PBMCs.

CDR3 in amino acids: CASSSRGLSSYEQYF. CDR3 nucleotides: TGTGCCAGCAGTTCTAGAGGCCTGAGCTCCTACGAGCAGTACTTC. This sequence joins TRBV27 and TRBJ2-7; D gene uncertain. Trimming shortened V by 4 bases and J by 0 bases, and 13 bases separated the two germline ends. Germline assignment: CDR1 MNHEY and CDR2 SMNVEV (reference sequence). The CDR3 has 15 residues.